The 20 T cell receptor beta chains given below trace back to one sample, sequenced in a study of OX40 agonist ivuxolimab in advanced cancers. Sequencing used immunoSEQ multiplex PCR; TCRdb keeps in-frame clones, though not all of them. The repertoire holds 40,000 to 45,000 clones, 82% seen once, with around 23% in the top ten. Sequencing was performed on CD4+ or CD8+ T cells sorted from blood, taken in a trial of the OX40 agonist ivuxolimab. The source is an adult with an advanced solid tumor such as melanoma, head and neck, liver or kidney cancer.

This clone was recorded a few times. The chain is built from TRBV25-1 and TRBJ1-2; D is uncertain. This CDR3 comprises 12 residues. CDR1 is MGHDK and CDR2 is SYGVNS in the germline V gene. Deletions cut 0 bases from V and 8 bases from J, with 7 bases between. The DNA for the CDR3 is TGTGCCAGCAGTGAATACAAGGACGGCTACACCTTC. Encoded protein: CASSEYKDGYTF.

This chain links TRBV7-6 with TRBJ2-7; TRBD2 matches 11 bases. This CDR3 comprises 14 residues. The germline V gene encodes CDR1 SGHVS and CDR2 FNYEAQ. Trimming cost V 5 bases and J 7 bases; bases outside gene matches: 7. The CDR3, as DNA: TGTGCCAGCAGCATAACTAGCGGGAGCGTTGAGCAGTACTTC. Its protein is CASSITSGSVEQYF. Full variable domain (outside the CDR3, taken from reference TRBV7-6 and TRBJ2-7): GAGVSQSPRYKVTKRGQDVALRCDPISGHVSLYWYRQALGQGPEFLTYFNYEAQQDKSGLPNDRFSAERPEGSISTLTIQRTEQRDSAMYRCASSITSGSVEQYFGPGTRLTVT.

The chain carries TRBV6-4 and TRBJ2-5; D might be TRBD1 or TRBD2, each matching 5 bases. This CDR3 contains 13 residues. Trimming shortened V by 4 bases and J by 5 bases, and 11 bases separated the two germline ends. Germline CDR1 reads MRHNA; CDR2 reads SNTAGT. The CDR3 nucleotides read TGTGCCAGCAGTGGGGGACCCTACGAGACCCAGTACTTC. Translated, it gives CASSGGPYETQYF.

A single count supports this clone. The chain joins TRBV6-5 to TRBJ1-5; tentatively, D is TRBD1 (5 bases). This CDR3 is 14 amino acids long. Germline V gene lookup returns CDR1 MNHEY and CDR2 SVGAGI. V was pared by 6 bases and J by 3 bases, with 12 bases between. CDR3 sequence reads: CASSPQANNQPQHF. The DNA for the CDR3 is TGTGCCAGCAGCCCACAGGCTAACAATCAGCCCCAGCATTTT.

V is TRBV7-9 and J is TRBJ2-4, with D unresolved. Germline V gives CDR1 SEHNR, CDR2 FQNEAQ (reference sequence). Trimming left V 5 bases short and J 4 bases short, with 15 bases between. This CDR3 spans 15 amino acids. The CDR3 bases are TGTGCCAGCAGCCCCCGGGCGGACGGGAAAAACATTCAGTACTTC. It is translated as CASSPRADGKNIQYF.

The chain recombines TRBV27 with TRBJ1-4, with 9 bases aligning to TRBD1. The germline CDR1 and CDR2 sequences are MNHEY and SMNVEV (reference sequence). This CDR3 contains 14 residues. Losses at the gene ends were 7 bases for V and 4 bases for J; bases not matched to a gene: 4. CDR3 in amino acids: CASKRTGDNEKLFF. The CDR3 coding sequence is TGTGCCAGCAAACGGACAGGGGATAATGAAAAACTGTTTTTT.

In DNA form, the CDR3 reads TGTGCCAGCAGCGAGGGACAGGCCCTGGGTGACACAGATACGCAGTATTTT. Protein: CASSEGQALGDTDTQYF. V and J are TRBV7-3 and TRBJ2-3, with 8 bases fitting TRBD1. The trim removed 5 bases at V and 2 bases at J, leaving 12 bases unmatched. The germline V gene has CDR1 SGHTA and CDR2 FQGTGA. CDR3 length equals 17 residues.

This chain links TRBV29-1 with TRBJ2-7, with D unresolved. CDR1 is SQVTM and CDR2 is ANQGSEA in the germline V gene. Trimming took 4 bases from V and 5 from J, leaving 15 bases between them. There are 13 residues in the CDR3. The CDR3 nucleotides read TGCAGCGTTGGAGGTGGGCTGTTCGACGAGCAGTACTTC. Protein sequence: CSVGGGLFDEQYF.

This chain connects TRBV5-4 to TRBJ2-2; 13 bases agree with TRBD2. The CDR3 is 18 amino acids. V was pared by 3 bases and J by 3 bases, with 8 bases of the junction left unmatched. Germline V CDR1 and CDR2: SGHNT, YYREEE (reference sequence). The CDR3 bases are TGTGCCAGCAGCTCACTAGCGGGAGGGCAAAGGGACACCGGGGAGCTGTTTTTT. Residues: CASSSLAGGQRDTGELFF.

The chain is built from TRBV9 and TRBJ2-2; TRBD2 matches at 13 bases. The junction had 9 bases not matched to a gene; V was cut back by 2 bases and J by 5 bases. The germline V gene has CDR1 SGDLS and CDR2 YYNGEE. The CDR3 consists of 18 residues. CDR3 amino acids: CASSVPRGLAGTTGELFF. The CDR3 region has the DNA TGTGCCAGCAGCGTTCCGCGGGGACTAGCGGGAACAACCGGGGAGCTGTTTTTT.

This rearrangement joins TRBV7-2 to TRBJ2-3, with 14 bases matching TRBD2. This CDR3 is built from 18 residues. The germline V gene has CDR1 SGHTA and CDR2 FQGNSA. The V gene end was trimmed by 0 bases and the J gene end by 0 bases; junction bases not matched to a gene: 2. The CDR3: CASSLAGLAGDSTDTQYF. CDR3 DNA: TGTGCCAGCAGCTTAGCGGGACTAGCGGGAGATAGCACAGATACGCAGTATTTT.

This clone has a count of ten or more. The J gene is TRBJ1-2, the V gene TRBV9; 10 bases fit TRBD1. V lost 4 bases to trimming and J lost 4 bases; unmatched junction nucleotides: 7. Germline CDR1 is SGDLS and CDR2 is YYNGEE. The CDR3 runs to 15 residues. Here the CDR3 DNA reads TGTGCCAGCAGCAGAGGACAGGGGGATCTCTATGGCTACACCTTC. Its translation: CASSRGQGDLYGYTF.

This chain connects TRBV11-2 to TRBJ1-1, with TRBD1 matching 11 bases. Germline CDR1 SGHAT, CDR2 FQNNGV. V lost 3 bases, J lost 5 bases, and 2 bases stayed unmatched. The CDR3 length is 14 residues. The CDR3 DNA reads TGTGCCAGCAGCTTTGGACAGGGGGCTACTGAAGCTTTCTTT. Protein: CASSFGQGATEAFF.

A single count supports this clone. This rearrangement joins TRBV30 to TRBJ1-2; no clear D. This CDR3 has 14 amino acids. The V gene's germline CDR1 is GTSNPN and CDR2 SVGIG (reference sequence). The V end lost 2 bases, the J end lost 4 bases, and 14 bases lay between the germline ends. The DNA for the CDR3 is TGTGCCTGGAGTTCGAACTTGGCGGGCTATGGCTACACCTTC. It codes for CAWSSNLAGYGYTF.

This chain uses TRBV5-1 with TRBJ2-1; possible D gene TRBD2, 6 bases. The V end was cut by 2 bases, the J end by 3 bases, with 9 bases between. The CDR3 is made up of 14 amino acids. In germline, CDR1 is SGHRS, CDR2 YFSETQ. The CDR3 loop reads CASSFRGFYNEQFF. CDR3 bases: TGCGCCAGCAGCTTCCGGGGGTTCTACAATGAGCAGTTCTTC.

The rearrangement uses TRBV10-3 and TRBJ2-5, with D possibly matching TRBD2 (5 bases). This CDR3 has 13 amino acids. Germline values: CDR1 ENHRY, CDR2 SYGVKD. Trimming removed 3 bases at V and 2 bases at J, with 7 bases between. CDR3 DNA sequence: TGTGCCATCAGTGACGGGGTACAAGAGACCCAGTACTTC. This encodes CAISDGVQETQYF.

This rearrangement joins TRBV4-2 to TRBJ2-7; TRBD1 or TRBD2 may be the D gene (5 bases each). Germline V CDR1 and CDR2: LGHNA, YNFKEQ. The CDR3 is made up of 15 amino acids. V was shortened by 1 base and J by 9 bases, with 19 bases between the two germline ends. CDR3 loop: CASSQVGDTGAGQYF. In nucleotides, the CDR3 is TGTGCCAGCAGCCAAGTGGGTGACACCGGGGCGGGGCAGTACTTC.

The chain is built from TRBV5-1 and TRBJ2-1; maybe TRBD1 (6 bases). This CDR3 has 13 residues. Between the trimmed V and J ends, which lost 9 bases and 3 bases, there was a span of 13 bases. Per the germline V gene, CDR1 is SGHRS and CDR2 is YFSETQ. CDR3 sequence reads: CATRDTVYNEQFF. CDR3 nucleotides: TGCGCCACCAGGGACACGGTCTACAATGAGCAGTTCTTC.

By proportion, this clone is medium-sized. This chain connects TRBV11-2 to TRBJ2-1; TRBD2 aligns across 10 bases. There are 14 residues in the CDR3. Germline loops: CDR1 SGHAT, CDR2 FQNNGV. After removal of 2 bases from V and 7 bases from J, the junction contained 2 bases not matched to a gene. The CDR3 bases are TGTGCCAGCAGCTTATTTAGCGGGAGGAATGAGCAGTTCTTC. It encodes CASSLFSGRNEQFF.

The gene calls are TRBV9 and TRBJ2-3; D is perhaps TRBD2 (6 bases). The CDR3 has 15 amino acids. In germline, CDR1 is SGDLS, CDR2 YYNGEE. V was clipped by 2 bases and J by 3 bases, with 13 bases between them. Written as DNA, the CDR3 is TGTGCCAGCAGCGTTACGGCGGGAAGAACAGATACGCAGTATTTT. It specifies CASSVTAGRTDTQYF.